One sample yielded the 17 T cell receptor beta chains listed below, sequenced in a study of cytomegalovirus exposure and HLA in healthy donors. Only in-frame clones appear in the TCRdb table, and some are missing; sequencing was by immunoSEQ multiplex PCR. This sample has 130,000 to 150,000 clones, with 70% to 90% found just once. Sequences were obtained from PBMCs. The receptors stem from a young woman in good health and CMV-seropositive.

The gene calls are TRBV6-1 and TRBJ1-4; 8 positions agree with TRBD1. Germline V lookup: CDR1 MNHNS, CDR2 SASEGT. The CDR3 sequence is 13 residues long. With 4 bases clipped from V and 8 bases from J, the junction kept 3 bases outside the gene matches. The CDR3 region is CASSAQGGEKLFF. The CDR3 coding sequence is TGTGCCAGCAGTGCACAGGGGGGGGAAAAACTGTTTTTT.

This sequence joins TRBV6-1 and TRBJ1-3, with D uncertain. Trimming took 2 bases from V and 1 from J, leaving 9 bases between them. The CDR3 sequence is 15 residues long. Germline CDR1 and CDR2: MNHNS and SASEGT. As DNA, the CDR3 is TGTGCCAGCAGTGAACAGGCTCGATCTGGAAACACCATATATTTT. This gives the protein CASSEQARSGNTIYF.

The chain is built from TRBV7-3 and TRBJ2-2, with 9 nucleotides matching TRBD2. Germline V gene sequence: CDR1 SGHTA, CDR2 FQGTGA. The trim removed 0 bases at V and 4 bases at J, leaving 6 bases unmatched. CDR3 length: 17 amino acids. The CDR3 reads CASSLTSLAGSTGELFF. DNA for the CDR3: TGTGCCAGCAGCTTAACGAGTCTAGCGGGAAGCACCGGGGAGCTGTTTTTT.

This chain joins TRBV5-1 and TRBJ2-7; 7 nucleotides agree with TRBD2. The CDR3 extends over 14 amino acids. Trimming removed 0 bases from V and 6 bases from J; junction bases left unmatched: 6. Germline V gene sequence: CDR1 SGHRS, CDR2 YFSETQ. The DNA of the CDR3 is TGCGCCAGCAGCTTGGCGGGAGGCAGGAGCGAGCAGTACTTC. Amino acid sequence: CASSLAGGRSEQYF.

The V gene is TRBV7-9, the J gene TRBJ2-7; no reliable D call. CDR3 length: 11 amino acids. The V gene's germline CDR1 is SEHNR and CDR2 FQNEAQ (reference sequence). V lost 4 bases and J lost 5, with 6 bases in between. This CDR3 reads CASSSYNEQYF. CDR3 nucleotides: TGTGCCAGCAGCTCCTATAACGAGCAGTACTTC.

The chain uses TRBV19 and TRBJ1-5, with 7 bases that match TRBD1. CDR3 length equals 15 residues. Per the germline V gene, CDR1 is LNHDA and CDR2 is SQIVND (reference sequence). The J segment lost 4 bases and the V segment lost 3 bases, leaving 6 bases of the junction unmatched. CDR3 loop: CASSIFQGENQPQHF. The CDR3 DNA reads TGTGCCAGTAGTATTTTTCAGGGGGAGAATCAGCCCCAGCATTTT.

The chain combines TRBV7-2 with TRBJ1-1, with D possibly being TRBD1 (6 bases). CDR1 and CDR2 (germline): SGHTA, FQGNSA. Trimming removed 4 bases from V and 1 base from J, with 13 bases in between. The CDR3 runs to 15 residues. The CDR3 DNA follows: TGTGCCAGCAGCTCAAGACAGGCTACGAACACTGAAGCTTTCTTT. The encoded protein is CASSSRQATNTEAFF.

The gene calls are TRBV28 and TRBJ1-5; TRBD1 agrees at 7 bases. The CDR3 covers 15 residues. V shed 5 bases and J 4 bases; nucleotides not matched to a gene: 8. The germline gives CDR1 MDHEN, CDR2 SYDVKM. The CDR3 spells CASSPIDRDNQPQHF. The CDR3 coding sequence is TGTGCCAGCAGTCCTATCGACAGGGATAATCAGCCCCAGCATTTT.

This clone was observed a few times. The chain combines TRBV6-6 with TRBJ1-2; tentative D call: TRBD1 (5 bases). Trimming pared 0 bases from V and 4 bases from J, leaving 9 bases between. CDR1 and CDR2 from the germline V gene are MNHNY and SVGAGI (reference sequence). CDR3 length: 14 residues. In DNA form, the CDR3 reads TGTGCCAGCAGTTACTCAGGGGAAGGCTATGGCTACACCTTC. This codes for CASSYSGEGYGYTF.

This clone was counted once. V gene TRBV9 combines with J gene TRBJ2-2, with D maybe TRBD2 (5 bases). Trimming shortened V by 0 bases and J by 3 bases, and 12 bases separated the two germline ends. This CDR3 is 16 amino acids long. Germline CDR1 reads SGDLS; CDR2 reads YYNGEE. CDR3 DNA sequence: TGTGCCAGCAGCGTAGTCCTGGGAGAATACACCGGGGAGCTGTTTTTT. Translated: CASSVVLGEYTGELFF.

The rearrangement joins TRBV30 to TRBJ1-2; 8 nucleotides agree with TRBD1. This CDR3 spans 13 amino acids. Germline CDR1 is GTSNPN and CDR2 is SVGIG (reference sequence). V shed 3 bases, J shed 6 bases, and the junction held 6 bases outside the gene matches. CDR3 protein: CAWRATGGHGYTF. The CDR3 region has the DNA TGTGCCTGGAGGGCAACAGGGGGTCATGGCTACACCTTC.

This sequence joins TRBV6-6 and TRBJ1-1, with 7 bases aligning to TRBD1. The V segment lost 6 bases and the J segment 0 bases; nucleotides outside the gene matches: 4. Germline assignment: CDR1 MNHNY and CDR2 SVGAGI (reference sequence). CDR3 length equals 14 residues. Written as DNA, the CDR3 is TGTGCCAGCAGCTGGACAGGAATGAACACTGAAGCTTTCTTT. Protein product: CASSWTGMNTEAFF.

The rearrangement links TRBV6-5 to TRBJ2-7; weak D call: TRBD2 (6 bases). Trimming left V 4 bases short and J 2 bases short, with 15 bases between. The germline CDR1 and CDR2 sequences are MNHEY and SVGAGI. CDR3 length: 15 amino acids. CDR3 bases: TGTGCCAGCAGTTCCACCTGGCTAGCGCCCTACGAGCAGTACTTC. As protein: CASSSTWLAPYEQYF.

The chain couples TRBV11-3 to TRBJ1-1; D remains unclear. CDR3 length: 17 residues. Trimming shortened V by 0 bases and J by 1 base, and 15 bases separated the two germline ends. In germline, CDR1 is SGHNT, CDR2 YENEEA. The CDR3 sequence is CASSLDLVPRGNTEAFF. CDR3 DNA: TGTGCCAGCAGCTTAGATCTCGTCCCCAGAGGGAACACTGAAGCTTTCTTT.

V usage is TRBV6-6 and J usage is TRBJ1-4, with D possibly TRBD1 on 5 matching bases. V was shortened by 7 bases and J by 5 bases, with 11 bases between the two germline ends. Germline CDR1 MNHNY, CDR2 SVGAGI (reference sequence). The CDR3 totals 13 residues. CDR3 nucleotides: TGTGCCAGCACGGGGGTATCGAATGAAAAACTGTTTTTT. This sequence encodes CASTGVSNEKLFF.

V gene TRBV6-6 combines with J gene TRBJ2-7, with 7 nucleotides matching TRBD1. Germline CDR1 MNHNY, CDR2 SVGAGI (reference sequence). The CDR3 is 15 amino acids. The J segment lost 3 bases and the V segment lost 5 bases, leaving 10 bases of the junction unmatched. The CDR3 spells CASSTMGQINYEQYF. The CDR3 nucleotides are TGTGCCAGCAGTACAATGGGACAGATTAACTACGAGCAGTACTTC.

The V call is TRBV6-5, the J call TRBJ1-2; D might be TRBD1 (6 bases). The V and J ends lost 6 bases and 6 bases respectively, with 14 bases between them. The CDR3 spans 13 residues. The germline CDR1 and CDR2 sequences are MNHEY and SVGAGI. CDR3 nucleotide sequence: TGTGCCAGCAGGGGTTGGACAGTCGATGGCTACACCTTC. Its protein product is CASRGWTVDGYTF.